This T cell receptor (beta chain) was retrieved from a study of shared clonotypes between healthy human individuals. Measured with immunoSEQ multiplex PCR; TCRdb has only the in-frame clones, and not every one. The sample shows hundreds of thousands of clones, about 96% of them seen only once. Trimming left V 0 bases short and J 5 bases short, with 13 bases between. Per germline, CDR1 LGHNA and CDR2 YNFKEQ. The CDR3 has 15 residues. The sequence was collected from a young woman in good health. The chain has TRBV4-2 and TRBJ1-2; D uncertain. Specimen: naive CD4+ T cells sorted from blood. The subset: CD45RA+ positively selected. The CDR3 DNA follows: TGTGCCAGCAGCCAAGATTTGTCGACAACATATGGCTACACCTTC. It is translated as CASSQDLSTTYGYTF.